The next 17 T cell receptor beta chains were all read from a single sample in a study of T cell responses to AZD1222 COVID-19 vaccine. The assay was immunoSEQ multiplex PCR, and TCRdb's table has in-frame clones only and misses some. The sample includes 150,000 to 200,000 clones, 85% to 95% of them seen just once. Source: peripheral blood, taken on day 0 of AZD1222 vaccination. The receptors originated from an adult in good health.

Comments on this clone: At one end, the junction sequence differs from germline, possibly due to a read error. The chain joins TRBV6-6 to TRBJ1-2; 7 positions match TRBD1. CDR3 length: 14 amino acids. In germline, CDR1 is MNHNY, CDR2 SVGAGI (reference sequence). The CDR3 here is CASSYPTGENGHTF. The CDR3 DNA reads as TGTGCCAGCAGTTACCCTACAGGGGAAAATGGCCACACCTTC.

The CDR3 nucleotides are TGCGCCAGCAGCTCGGGACCCTCTTCAGAGACCCAGTACTTC. Translating it yields CASSSGPSSETQYF. The chain links TRBV5-1 to TRBJ2-5, with D perhaps TRBD1 or TRBD2 (5 bases each). Trimming shortened V by 3 bases and J by 4 bases, and 13 bases separated the two germline ends. The CDR3 length is 14 residues. Germline V gene data show CDR1 as SGHRS and CDR2 as YFSETQ.

This clone has only a few counts. The chain is built from TRBV5-1 and TRBJ1-2; no reliable D call. Germline assignment: CDR1 SGHRS and CDR2 YFSETQ. V lost 0 bases to trimming and J lost 6 bases, with 15 bases between them. The CDR3 loop spans 15 amino acids. CDR3 in amino acids: CASSLGWALGHGYTF. The CDR3 nucleotides read TGCGCCAGCAGCTTGGGTTGGGCCCTGGGCCATGGCTACACCTTC.

CDR3: CASSGSGGPSGGGYTF. In nucleotides, the CDR3 is TGTGCCAGCAGCGGATCTGGGGGCCCGAGCGGTGGTGGCTACACCTTC. The chain combines TRBV9 with TRBJ1-2, with D maybe TRBD1 (6 bases). CDR1 is SGDLS, CDR2 YYNGEE, per germline. Trimming pared 3 bases from V and 7 bases from J, leaving 22 bases between. The CDR3 sequence is 16 residues long.

The chain combines TRBV3-1 (or the pseudogene TRBV3-2) with TRBJ2-4; TRBD2 aligns across 13 bases. This CDR3 contains 16 residues. V shed 1 base, J shed 4 bases, and the junction held 1 base outside the gene matches. The germline gives CDR1 LGHDT, CDR2 YNNKEL (reference sequence). The CDR3 region has the DNA TGTGCCAGCAGCCAAGCGACTAGCGGGAGGAAAAACATTCAGTACTTC. This sequence encodes CASSQATSGRKNIQYF.

This clone appeared a single time. The chain recombines TRBV19 with TRBJ1-5; D perhaps matches TRBD1 (5 bases). The germline CDR1 and CDR2 sequences are LNHDA and SQIVND (reference sequence). CDR3 length: 20 amino acids. V was cut by 5 bases and J by 4 bases, with 30 bases left in between. CDR3 sequence (DNA): TGTGCCAGTAGTCCCAGACCCGTCCCGGGACGCGGCCGCCTAAATCAGCCCCAGCATTTT. Residues: CASSPRPVPGRGRLNQPQHF.

V is TRBV6-5 and J is TRBJ1-2; 9 bases are shared with TRBD1. The CDR3 is made up of 14 amino acids. Germline trimming cut 6 bases from V and 4 bases from J; bases unmatched to any gene: 6. Per the germline V gene, CDR1 is MNHEY and CDR2 is SVGAGI. Here the CDR3 reads CASRMVGQGYGYTF. The CDR3 region has the DNA TGTGCCAGCAGGATGGTGGGACAGGGCTATGGCTACACCTTC.

V is TRBV11-2 and J is TRBJ2-3, with D maybe TRBD1 (6 bases). The germline V and J ends were trimmed by 6 bases and 0 bases, with 16 bases remaining between them. CDR3 length: 16 residues. Germline CDR1 and CDR2: SGHAT and FQNNGV. CDR3 in DNA: TGTGCCAGCAGAAAACCGGGACAATCTAGCACAGATACGCAGTATTTT. Translating it yields CASRKPGQSSTDTQYF.

The V gene is TRBV7-2, the J gene TRBJ2-1; D is uncertain. Trimming removed 1 base from V and 6 bases from J, with 10 bases in between. The CDR3 loop spans 14 amino acids. CDR1 and CDR2 from the germline V gene are SGHTA and FQGNSA. This CDR3 reads CASSLEDPLNEQFF. The CDR3 nucleotides read TGTGCCAGCAGCTTAGAGGATCCACTCAATGAGCAGTTCTTC. Full variable domain (remainder filled in from reference TRBV7-2 and TRBJ2-1): GAGVSQSPSNKVTEKGKDVELRCDPISGHTALYWYRQSLGQGLEFLIYFQGNSAPDKSGLPSDRFSAERTGGSVSTLTIQRTQQEDSAVYLCASSLEDPLNEQFFGPGTRLTVL.

V usage is TRBV5-1 and J usage is TRBJ1-3; TRBD1 might be the D (6 bases). The V gene lost 1 base and the J gene lost 2 bases, with 7 bases spanning the gap. The germline V gene encodes CDR1 SGHRS and CDR2 YFSETQ. The CDR3 consists of 14 residues. The CDR3 region is CASSLTGTGNTIYF. The CDR3 coding sequence is TGCGCCAGCAGCTTGACAGGGACTGGAAACACCATATATTTT.

The genes are TRBV11-3 and TRBJ2-7, with 11 bases lining up with TRBD1. This CDR3 comprises 16 residues. CDR1 and CDR2 from the germline V gene are SGHNT and YENEEA. V dropped 5 bases and J dropped 3; count of bases not matched to a gene: 9. The CDR3 DNA sequence: TGTGCCAGCAGCATGGGGACAGGGGGACCGTTCTACGAGCAGTACTTC. Translating gives CASSMGTGGPFYEQYF.

The chain uses TRBV15 and TRBJ2-7, with D unclear. V was trimmed by 0 bases and J by 2 bases, leaving 14 bases between them. The CDR3 is 16 amino acids. CDR1 LNHNV and CDR2 YYDKDF come from the germline V gene (reference sequence). Here the CDR3 DNA reads TGTGCCACCAGCAGAGATTGGGTACCAACCGCCTACGAGCAGTACGTC. This sequence encodes CATSRDWVPTAYEQYV.

J is TRBJ2-7 and V is TRBV2; tentatively, D is TRBD1 (5 bases). V dropped 11 bases and J dropped 2 bases, with 16 bases sitting between them. Germline CDR1 SNHLY, CDR2 FYNNEI. The CDR3 is 13 amino acids. The CDR3 nucleotides are TGTGCCGCCGGCCCGACAGCGCCCTACGAGCAGTACTTC. Encoded protein: CAAGPTAPYEQYF.

V and J are TRBV27 and TRBJ2-7; 10 nucleotides align to TRBD2. The germline CDR1 and CDR2 sequences are MNHEY and SMNVEV (reference sequence). With 0 bases clipped from V and 2 bases from J, the junction kept 4 bases outside the gene matches. The CDR3 length is 16 residues. The CDR3 DNA sequence: TGTGCCAGCAGTTTATCAGGGCTAGCGGGGGCCTACGAGCAGTACGTC. Protein: CASSLSGLAGAYEQYV.

J is TRBJ2-1 and V is TRBV7-2; possibly TRBD1 or TRBD2 for D (5 bases each). The CDR3 covers 13 residues. From germline, CDR1 is SGHTA and CDR2 FQGNSA. Trimming took 7 bases from V and 12 from J, leaving 19 bases between them. CDR3 sequence: CASTIGAPGWQFF. CDR3 bases: TGTGCCAGCACCATCGGGGCCCCAGGATGGCAGTTCTTC.

This chain connects TRBV6-1 to TRBJ1-5; D not resolved. The CDR3 length is 13 residues. With 1 base removed from V and 6 bases from J, the gap between germline ends came to 7 bases. From germline, CDR1 is MNHNS and CDR2 SASEGT. The CDR3 bases are TGTGCCAGCAGTGAAGTTAGGAGTCAGCCCCAGCATTTT. This encodes CASSEVRSQPQHF.

The chain is built from TRBV4-2 and TRBJ1-3, with D unresolved. The V gene's germline CDR1 is LGHNA and CDR2 YNFKEQ. This CDR3 is built from 15 residues. Trimming took 0 bases from V and 14 from J, leaving 20 bases between them. CDR3 sequence (DNA): TGTGCCAGCAGCCAAGATATGGTTGATCGGGTGGCGGTATATTTT. Its translation: CASSQDMVDRVAVYF.